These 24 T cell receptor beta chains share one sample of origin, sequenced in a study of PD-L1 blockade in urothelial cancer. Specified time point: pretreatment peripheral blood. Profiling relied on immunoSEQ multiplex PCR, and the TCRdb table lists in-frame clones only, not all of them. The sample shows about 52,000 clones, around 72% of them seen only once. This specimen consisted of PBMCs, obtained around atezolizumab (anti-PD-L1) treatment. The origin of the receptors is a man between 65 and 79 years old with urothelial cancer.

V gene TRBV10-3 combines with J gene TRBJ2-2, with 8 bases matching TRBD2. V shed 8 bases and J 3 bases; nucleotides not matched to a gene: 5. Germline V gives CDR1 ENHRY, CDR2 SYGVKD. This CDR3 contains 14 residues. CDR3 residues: CAISREGDTGELFF. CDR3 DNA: TGTGCCATCTCACGGGAGGGGGACACCGGGGAGCTGTTTTTT.

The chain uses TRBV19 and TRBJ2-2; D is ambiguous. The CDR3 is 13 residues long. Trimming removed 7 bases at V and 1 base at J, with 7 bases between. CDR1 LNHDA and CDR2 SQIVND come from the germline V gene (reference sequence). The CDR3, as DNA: TGTGCCAGTATTGGCAGGAACACCGGGGAGCTGTTTTTT. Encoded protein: CASIGRNTGELFF.

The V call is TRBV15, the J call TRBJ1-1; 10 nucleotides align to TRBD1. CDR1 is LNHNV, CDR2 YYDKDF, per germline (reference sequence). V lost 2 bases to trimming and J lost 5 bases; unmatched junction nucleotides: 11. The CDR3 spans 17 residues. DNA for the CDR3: TGTGCCACCAGCAGACCGACCGGACAGGGGGGGAGGACTGAAGCTTTCTTT. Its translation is CATSRPTGQGGRTEAFF.

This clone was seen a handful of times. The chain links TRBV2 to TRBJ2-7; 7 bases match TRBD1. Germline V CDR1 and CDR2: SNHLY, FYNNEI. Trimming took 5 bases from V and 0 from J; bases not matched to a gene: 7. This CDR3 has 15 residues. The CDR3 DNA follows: TGTGCCAGCAGTCCGGACAGGCGCCTCTCCTACGAGCAGTACTTC. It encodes CASSPDRRLSYEQYF.

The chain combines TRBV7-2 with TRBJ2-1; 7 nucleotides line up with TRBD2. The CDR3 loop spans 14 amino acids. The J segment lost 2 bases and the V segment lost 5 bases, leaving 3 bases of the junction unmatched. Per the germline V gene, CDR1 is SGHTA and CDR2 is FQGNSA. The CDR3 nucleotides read TGTGCCAGCAGCCCTCGGGGGGCCTACAATGAGCAGTTCTTC. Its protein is CASSPRGAYNEQFF.

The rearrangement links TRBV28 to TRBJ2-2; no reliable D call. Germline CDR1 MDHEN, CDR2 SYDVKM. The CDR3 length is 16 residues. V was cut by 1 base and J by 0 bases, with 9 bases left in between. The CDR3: CASSLLYSSNTGELFF. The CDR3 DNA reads TGTGCCAGCAGTTTATTGTACAGTTCGAACACCGGGGAGCTGTTTTTT.

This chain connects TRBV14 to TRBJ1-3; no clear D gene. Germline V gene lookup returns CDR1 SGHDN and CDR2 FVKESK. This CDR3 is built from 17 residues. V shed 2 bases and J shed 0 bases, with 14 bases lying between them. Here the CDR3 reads CASSQLMRASSGNTIYF. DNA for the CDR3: TGTGCCAGCAGCCAACTAATGCGGGCAAGCTCTGGAAACACCATATATTTT.

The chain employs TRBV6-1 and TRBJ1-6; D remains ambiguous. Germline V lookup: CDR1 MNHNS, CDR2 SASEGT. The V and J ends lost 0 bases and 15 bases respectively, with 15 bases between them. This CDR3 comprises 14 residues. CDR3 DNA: TGTGCCAGCAGTGAAGCAGGAACGGTCGCGGGCCTCCACTTT. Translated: CASSEAGTVAGLHF.

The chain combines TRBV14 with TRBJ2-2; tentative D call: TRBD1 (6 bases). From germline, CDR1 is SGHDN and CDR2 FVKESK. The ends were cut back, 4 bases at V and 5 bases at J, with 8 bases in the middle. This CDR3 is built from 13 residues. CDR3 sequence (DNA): TGTGCCAGCAGCCCCAGGGGAACCGGGGAGCTGTTTTTT. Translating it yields CASSPRGTGELFF. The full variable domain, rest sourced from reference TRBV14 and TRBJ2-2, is EAGVTQFPSHSVIEKGQTVTLRCDPISGHDNLYWYRRVMGKEIKFLLHFVKESKQDESGMPNNRFLAERTGGTYSTLKVQPAELEDSGVYFCASSPRGTGELFFGEGSRLTVL.

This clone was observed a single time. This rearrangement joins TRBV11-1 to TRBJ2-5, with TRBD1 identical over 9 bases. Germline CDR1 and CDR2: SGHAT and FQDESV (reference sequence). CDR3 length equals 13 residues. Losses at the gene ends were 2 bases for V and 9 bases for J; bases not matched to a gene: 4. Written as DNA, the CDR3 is TGTGCCAGCAGCTTATTTCGACAGGGGGCCCAGTACTTC. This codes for CASSLFRQGAQYF.

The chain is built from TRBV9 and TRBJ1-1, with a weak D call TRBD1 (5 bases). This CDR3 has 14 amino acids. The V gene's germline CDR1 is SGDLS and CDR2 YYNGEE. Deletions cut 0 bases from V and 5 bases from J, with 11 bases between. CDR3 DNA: TGTGCCAGCAGCGTAGATGGGGGGAGGACTGAAGCTTTCTTT. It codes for CASSVDGGRTEAFF.

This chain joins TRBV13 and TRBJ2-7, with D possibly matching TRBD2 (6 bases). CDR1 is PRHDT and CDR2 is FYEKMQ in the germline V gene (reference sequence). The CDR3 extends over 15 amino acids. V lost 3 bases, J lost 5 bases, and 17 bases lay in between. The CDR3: CASSFGAGRGDEQYF. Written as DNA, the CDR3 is TGTGCCAGCAGCTTCGGGGCGGGGCGAGGAGACGAGCAGTACTTC.

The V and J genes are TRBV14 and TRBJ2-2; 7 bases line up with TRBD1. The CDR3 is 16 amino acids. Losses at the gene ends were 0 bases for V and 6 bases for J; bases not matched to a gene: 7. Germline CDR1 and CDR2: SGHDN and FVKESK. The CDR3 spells CASSQEGDSWAGELFF. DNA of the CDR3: TGTGCCAGCAGCCAAGAAGGGGACAGTTGGGCCGGGGAGCTGTTTTTT.

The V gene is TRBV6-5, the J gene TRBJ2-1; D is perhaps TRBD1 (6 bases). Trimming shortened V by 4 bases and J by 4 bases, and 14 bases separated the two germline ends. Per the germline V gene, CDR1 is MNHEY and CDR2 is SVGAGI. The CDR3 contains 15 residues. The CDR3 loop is CASSFARTEYNEQFF. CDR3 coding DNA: TGTGCCAGCAGTTTTGCTAGGACAGAATACAATGAGCAGTTCTTC.

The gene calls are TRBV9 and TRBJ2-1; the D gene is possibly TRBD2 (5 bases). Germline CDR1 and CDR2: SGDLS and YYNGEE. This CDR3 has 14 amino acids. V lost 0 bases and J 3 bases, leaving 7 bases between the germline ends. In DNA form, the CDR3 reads TGTGCCAGCAGCGTAGTTGGACTCTACAATGAGCAGTTCTTC. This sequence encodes CASSVVGLYNEQFF.

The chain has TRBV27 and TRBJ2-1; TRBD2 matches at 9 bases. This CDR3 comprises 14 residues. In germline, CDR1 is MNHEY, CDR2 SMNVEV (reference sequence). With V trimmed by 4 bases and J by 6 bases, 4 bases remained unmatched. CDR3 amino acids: CASSWTSVSNEQFF. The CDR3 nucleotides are TGTGCCAGCAGTTGGACTAGCGTGAGCAATGAGCAGTTCTTC.

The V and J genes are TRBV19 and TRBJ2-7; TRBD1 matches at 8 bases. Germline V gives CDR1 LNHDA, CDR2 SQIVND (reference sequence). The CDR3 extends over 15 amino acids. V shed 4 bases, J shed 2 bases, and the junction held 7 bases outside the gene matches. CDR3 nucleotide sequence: TGTGCCAGTAGTAGAGGACAGGGAGGCACCTACGAGCAGTACTTC. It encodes CASSRGQGGTYEQYF. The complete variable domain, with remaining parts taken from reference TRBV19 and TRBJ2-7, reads DGGITQSPKYLFRKEGQNVTLSCEQNLNHDAMYWYRQDPGQGLRLIYYSQIVNDFQKGDIAEGYSVSREKKESFPLTVTSAQKNPTAFYLCASSRGQGGTYEQYFGPGTRLTVT.

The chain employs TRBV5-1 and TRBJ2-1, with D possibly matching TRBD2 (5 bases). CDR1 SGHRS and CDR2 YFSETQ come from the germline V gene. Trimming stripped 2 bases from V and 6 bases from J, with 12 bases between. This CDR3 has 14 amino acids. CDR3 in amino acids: CASSLGLPSNEQFF. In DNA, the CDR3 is TGCGCCAGCAGCTTAGGACTCCCCTCCAATGAGCAGTTCTTC.

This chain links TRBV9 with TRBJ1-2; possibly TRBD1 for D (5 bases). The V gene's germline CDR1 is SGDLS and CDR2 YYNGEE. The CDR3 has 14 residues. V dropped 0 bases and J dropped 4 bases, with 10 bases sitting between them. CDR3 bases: TGTGCCAGCAGCGTAGGATCGGGGGGCTATGGCTACACCTTC. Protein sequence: CASSVGSGGYGYTF.

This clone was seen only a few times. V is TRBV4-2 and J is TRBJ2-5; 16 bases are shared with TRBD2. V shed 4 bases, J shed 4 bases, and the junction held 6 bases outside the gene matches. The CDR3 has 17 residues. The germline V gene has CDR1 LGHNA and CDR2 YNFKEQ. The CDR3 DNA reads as TGTGCCAGCAGCCGAGGGACTAGCGGGGGGGCTATAGAGACCCAGTACTTC. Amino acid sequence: CASSRGTSGGAIETQYF.

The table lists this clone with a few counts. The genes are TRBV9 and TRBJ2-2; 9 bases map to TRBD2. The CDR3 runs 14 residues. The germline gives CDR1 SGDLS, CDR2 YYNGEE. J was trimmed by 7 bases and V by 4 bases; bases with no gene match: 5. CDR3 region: CASSPQLAGGELFF. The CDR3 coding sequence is TGTGCCAGCAGCCCTCAACTAGCGGGCGGGGAGCTGTTTTTT.

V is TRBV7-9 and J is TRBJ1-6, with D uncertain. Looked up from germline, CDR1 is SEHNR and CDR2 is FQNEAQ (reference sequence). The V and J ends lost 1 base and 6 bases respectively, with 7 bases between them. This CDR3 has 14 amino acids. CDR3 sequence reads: CASSLGLINSPLHF. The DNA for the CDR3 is TGTGCCAGCAGCTTAGGACTGATTAATTCACCCCTCCACTTT.

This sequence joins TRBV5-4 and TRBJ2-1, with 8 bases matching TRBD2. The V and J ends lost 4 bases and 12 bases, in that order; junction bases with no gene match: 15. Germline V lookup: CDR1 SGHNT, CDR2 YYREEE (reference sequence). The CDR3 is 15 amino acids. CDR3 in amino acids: CASSPTGTRFAGQFF. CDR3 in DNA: TGTGCCAGCAGCCCAACCGGGACTAGATTCGCTGGGCAGTTCTTC.

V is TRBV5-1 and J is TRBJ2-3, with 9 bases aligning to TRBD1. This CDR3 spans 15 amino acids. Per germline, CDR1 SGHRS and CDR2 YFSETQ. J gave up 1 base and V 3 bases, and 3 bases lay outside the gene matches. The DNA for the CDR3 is TGCGCCAGCAGCTGGACAGGGGTCGGCACAGATACGCAGTATTTT. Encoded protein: CASSWTGVGTDTQYF.